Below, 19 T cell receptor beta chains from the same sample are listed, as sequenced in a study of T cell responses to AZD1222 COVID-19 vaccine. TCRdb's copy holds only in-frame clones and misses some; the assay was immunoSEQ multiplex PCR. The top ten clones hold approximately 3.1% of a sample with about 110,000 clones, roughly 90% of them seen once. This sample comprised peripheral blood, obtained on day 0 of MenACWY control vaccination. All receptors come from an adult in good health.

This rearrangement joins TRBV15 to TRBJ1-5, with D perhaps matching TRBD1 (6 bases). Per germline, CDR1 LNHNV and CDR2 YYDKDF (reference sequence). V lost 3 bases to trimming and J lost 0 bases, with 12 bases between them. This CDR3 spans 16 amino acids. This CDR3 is CATSSTLGASNQPQHF. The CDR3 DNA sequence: TGTGCCACCAGCAGCACATTGGGGGCTAGCAATCAGCCCCAGCATTTT.

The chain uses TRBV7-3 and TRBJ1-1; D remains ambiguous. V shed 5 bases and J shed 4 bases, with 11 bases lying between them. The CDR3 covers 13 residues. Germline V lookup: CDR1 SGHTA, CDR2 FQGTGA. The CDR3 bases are TGTGCCAGCAGCGACCTGGAGGGCACTGAAGCTTTCTTT. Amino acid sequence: CASSDLEGTEAFF. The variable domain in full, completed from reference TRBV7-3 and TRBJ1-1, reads GAGVSQTPSNKVTEKGKYVELRCDPISGHTALYWYRQSLGQGPEFLIYFQGTGAADDSGLPNDRFFAVRPEGSVSTLKIQRTERGDSAVYLCASSDLEGTEAFFGQGTRLTVV.

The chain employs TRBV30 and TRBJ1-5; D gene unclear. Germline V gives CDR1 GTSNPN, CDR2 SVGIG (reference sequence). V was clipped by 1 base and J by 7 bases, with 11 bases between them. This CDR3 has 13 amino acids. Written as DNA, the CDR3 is TGTGCCTGGAGTGGAATGGTGCGGCAGCCCCAGCATTTT. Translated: CAWSGMVRQPQHF.

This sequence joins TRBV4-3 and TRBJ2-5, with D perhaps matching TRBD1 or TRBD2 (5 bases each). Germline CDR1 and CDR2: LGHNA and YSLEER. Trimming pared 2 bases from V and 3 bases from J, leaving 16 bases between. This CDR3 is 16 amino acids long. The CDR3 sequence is CASSQSPRAGEETQYF. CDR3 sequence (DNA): TGCGCCAGCAGCCAAAGCCCCAGGGCGGGCGAAGAGACCCAGTACTTC.

CDR3 protein: CASSSGVTNEKLFF. The CDR3 region has the DNA TGCGCCAGCAGCTCAGGGGTCACTAATGAAAAACTGTTTTTT. The chain combines TRBV5-1 with TRBJ1-4; the D gene is possibly TRBD1 (6 bases). The germline gives CDR1 SGHRS, CDR2 YFSETQ. Trimming cost V 3 bases and J 2 bases, with 8 bases left between them. The length of the CDR3 is 14 residues.

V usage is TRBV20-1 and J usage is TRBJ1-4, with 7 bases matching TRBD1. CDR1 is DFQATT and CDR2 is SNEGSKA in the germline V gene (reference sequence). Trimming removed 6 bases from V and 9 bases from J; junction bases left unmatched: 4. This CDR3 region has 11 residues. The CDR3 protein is CSAKQGKKLFF. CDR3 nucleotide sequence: TGCAGTGCAAAACAGGGGAAAAAACTGTTTTTT.

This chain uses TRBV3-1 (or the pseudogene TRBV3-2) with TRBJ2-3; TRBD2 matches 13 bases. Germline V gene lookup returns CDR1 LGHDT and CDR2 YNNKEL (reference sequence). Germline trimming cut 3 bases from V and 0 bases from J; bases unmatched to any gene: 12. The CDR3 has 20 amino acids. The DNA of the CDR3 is TGTGCCAGCAGCCACATACTGGGACTAGCGGGGCCTACTAGCACAGATACGCAGTATTTT. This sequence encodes CASSHILGLAGPTSTDTQYF.

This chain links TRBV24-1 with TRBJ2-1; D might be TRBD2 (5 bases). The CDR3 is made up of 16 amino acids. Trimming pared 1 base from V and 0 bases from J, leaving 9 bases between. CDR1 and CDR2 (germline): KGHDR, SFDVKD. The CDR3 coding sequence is TGTGCCACCAGTGATTTAAGGGAGAGCTCCTACAATGAGCAGTTCTTC. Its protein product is CATSDLRESSYNEQFF.

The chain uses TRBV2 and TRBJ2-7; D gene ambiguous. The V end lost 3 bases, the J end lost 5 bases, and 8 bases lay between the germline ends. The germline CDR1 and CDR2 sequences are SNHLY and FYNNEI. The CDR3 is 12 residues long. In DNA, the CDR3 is TGTGCCAGCAGTGAGGCGGACGACGAGCAGTACTTC. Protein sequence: CASSEADDEQYF.

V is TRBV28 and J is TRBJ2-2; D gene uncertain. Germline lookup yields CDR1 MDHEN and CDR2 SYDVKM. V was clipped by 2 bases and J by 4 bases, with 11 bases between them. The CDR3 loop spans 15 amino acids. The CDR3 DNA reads TGTGCCAGCAGTTTAGGGGATTCCCCCACCGGGGAGCTGTTTTTT. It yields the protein CASSLGDSPTGELFF.

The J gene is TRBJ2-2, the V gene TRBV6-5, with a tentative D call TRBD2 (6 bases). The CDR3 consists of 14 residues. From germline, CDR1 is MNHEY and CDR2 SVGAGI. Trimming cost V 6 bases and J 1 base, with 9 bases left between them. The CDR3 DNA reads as TGTGCCAGCAGGGAGGGCAGGAACACCGGGGAGCTGTTTTTT. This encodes CASREGRNTGELFF.

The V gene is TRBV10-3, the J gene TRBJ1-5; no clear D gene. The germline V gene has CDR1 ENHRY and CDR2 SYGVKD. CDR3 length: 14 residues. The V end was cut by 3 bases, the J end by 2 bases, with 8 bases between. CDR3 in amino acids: CAISDLVGNQPQHF. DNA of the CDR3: TGTGCCATCAGTGACCTGGTGGGCAATCAGCCCCAGCATTTT.

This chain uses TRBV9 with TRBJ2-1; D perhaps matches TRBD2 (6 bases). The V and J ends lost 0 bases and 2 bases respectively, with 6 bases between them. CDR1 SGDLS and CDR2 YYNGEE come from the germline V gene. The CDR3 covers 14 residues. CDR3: CASSVGTTYNEQFF. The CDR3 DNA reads TGTGCCAGCAGCGTAGGGACTACCTACAATGAGCAGTTCTTC.

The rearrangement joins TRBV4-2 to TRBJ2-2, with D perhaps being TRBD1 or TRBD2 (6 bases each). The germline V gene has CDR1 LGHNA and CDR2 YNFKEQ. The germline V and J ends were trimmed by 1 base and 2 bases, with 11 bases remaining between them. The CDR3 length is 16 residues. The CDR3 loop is CASSQVEGDNTGELFF. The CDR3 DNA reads TGTGCCAGCAGCCAAGTGGAGGGGGACAACACCGGGGAGCTGTTTTTT.

The CDR3: CASSSGVGAYGYTF. Here the CDR3 DNA reads TGTGCCAGCAGTTCCGGTGTGGGAGCCTATGGCTACACCTTC. The chain links TRBV27 to TRBJ1-2; D is ambiguous. The CDR3 has 14 residues. Trimming stripped 4 bases from V and 4 bases from J, with 13 bases between. CDR1 and CDR2 from the germline V gene are MNHEY and SMNVEV (reference sequence).

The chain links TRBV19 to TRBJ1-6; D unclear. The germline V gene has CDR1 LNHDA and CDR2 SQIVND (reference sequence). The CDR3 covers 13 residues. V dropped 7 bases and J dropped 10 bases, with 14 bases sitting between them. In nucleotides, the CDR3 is TGTGCCAGTACCGGGATAGCTGGGTCACCCCTCCACTTT. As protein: CASTGIAGSPLHF.

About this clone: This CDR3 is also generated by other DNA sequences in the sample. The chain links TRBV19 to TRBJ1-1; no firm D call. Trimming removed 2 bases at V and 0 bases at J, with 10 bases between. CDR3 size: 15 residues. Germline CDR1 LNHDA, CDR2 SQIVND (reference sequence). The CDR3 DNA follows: TGTGCCAGTAGTATAACCGGCGCTATGAACACTGAAGCTTTCTTT. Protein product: CASSITGAMNTEAFF.

The CDR3 here is CASSQDSGEQFF. The CDR3 DNA sequence: TGCGCCAGCAGCCAAGATTCGGGTGAGCAGTTCTTC. The chain carries TRBV4-1 and TRBJ2-1, with D hard to call. The V gene's germline CDR1 is MGHRA and CDR2 YSYEKL. The CDR3 runs to 12 residues. V was shortened by 0 bases and J by 9 bases, with 6 bases between the two germline ends.

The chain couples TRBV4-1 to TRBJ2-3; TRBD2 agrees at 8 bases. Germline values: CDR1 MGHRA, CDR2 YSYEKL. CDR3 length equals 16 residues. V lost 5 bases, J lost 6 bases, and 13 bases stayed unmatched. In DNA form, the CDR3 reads TGCGCCAGCAGCTCGAGAGCGGGGGAAATGAGGGATACGCAGTATTTT. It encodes CASSSRAGEMRDTQYF.